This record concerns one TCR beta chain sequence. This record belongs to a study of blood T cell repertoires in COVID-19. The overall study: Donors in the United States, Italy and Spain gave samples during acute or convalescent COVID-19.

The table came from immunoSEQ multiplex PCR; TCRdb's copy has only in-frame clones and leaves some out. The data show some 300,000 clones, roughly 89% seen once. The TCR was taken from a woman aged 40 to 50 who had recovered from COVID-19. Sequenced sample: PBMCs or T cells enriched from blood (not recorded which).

This CDR3 is CASSRGTADTQYF. The CDR3 nucleotides read TGCGCCAGCAGCCGGGGGACAGCAGATACGCAGTATTTT. The chain combines TRBV4-1 with TRBJ2-3; 7 bases align to TRBD1. This CDR3 is built from 13 residues. Germline trimming cut 4 bases from V and 4 bases from J; bases unmatched to any gene: 2. Germline CDR1 is MGHRA and CDR2 is YSYEKL.